This T cell receptor (beta chain) was observed in a study of shared clonotypes between healthy human individuals. Study-wide points: Among donors, the sharing of clonotypes was expected to be influenced by sequencing depth. Incompleteness in sorted-subset sequencing, despite large depth, was shown by rarefaction.

Of note for this clone: Its antigen is unknown.

Germline V gives CDR1 MDHEN, CDR2 SYDVKM. This CDR3 contains 15 residues. The V and J ends lost 3 bases and 1 base, in that order; junction bases with no gene match: 4. TCRdb keeps only in-frame clones here, not all; method: immunoSEQ multiplex PCR. The top ten clones hold under 0.6% of a sample with approximately 1.1 million clones, 75% to 85% of them seen once. The source is a man aged 18 to 29 in good health. Some clones in this sample may be carry-over from other donors' samples. The sequenced material came from memory CD4+ T cells from PBMCs. Subset meaning: CD45RA-negative fraction. The gene calls are TRBV28 and TRBJ1-1, with 8 bases fitting TRBD1. CDR3 region: CASSLTGAPNTEAFF. The CDR3 DNA reads TGTGCCAGCAGTTTGACAGGGGCCCCGAACACTGAAGCTTTCTTT.